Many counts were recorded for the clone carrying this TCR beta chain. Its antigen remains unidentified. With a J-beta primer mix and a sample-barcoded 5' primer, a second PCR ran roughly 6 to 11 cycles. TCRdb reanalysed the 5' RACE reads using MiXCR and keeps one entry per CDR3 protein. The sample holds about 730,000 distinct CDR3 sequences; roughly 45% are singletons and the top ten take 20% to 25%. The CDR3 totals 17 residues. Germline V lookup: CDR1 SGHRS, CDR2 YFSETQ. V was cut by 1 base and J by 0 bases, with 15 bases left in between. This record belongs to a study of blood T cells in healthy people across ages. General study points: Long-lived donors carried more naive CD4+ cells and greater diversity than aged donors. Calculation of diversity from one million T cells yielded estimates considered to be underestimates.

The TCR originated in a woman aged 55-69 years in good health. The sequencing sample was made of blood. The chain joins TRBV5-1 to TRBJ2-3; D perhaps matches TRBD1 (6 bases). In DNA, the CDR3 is TGCGCCAGCAGCTTGCAGCCCGTCCAGGGGAGCACAGATACGCAGTATTTT. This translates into CASSLQPVQGSTDTQYF.